This T cell receptor (beta chain) was recovered during a study of OX40 agonist ivuxolimab in advanced cancers. Across the whole study: Enrollees could have had prior anti-PD-1, anti-PD-L1 or anti-CTLA-4 therapy, which 40% had received.

This table comes from immunoSEQ multiplex PCR, and its TCRdb copy is limited to in-frame clones, with some not included. The data hold roughly 20,000 clones, with roughly nine tenths observed a single time. Worth noting for this clone: Antigen unknown.

The CDR3 extends over 13 amino acids. Germline V CDR1 and CDR2: SGHNT, YYREEE (reference sequence). V lost 3 bases and J 6 bases, leaving 10 bases between the germline ends. General study findings and limits: Relative to CD4+ cells, CD8+ T cells on average had more expanded clones.

The rearrangement uses TRBV5-4 and TRBJ1-5, with D possibly matching TRBD1 (5 bases). The material sequenced was CD4+ or CD8+ T cells sorted from blood, taken in a trial of the OX40 agonist ivuxolimab. The sequence was obtained from an adult with an advanced solid tumor such as melanoma, head and neck, liver or kidney cancer. The CDR3 loop reads CASSSGRGQPQHF. In nucleotides, the CDR3 is TGTGCCAGCAGCTCGGGACGAGGTCAGCCCCAGCATTTT.